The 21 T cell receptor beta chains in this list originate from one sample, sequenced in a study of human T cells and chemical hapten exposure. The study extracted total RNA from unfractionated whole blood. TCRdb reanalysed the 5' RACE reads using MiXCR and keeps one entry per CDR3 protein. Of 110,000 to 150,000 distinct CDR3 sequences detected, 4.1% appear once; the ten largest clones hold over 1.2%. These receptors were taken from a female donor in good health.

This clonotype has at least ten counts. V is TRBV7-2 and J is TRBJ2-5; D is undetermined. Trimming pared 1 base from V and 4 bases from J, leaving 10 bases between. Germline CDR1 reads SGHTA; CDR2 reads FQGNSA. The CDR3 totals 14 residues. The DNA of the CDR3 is TGTGCCAGCAGCTTAGTAGGGTCGGGAGAGACCCAGTACTTC. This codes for CASSLVGSGETQYF.

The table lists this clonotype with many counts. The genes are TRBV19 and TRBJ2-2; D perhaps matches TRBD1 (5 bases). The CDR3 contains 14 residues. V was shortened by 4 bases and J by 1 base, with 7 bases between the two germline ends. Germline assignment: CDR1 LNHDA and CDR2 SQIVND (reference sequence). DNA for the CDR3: TGTGCCAGTAGTAAAAGGGGGAACACCGGGGAGCTGTTTTTT. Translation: CASSKRGNTGELFF.

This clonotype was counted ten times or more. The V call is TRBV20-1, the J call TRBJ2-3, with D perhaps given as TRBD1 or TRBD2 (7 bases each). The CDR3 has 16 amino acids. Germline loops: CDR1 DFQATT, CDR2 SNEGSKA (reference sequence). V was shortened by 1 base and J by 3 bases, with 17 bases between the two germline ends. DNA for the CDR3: TGCAGTGCTAGAGGTGTCAGGGAGGGGGCAACAGATACGCAGTATTTT. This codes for CSARGVREGATDTQYF.

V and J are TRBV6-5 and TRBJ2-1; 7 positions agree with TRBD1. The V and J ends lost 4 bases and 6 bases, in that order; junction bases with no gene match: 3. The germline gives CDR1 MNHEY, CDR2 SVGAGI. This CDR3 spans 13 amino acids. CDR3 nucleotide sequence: TGTGCCAGCAGTTCCACAGGGGTCAATGAGCAGTTCTTC. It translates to CASSSTGVNEQFF.

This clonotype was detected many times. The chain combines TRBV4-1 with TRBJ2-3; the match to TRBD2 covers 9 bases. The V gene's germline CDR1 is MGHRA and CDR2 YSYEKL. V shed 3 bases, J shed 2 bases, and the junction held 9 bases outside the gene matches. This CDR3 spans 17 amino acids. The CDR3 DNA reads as TGCGCCAGCAGCCAGGGGTCGGCGGGGGGGCCCACAGATACGCAGTATTTT. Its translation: CASSQGSAGGPTDTQYF.

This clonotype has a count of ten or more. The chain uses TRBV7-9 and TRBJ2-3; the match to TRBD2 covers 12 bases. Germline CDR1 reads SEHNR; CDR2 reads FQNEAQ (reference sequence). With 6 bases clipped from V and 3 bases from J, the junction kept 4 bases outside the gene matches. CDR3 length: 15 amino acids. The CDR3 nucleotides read TGTGCCAGCAGTCCTAGCGGGGGGGTAACAGATACGCAGTATTTT. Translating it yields CASSPSGGVTDTQYF.

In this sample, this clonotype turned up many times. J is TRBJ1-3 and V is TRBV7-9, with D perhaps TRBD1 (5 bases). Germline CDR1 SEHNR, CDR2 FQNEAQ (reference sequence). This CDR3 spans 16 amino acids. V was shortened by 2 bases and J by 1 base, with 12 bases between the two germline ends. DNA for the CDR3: TGTGCCAGCAGCTTATCGGGGGACCTATCTGGAAACACCATATATTTT. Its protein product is CASSLSGDLSGNTIYF.

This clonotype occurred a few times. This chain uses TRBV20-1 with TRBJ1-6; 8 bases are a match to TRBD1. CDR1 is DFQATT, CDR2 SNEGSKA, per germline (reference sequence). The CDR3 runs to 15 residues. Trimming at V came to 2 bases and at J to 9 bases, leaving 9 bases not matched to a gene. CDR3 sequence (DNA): TGCAGTGCTAGACGCTCGGACAGGGCTAGTTCACCCCTCCACTTT. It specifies CSARRSDRASSPLHF.

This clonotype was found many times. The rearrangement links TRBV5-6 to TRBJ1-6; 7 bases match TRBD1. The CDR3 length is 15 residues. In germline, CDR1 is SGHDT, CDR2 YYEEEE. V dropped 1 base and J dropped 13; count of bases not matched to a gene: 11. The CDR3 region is CASSLMGQPTLPLHF. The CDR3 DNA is TGTGCCAGCAGCTTGATGGGACAGCCAACTCTGCCCCTCCACTTT.

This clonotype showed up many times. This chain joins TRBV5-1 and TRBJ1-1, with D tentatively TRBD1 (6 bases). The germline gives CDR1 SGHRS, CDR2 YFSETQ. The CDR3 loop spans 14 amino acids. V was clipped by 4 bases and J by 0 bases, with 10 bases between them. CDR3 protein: CASSNGQLNTEAFF. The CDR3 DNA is TGCGCCAGCAGCAATGGACAGCTGAACACTGAAGCTTTCTTT.

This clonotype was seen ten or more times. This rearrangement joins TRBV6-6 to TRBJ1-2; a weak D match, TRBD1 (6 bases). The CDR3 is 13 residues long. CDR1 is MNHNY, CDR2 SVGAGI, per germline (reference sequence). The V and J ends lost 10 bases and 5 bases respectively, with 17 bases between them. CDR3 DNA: TGTGCCACTCAGGATACGGGGGCTTATGGCTACACCTTC. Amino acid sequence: CATQDTGAYGYTF.

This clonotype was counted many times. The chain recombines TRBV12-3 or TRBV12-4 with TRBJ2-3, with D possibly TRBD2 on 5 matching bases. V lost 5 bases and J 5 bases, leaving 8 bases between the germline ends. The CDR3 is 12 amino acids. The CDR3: CASSGLRDTQYF. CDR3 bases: TGTGCCAGCAGTGGACTGAGAGATACGCAGTATTTT.

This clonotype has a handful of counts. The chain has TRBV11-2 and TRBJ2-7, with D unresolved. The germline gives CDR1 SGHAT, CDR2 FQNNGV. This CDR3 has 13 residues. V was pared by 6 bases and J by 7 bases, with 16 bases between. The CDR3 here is CASSLGILGEQYF. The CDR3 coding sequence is TGTGCCAGCAGTTTGGGAATCCTGGGGGAGCAGTACTTC.

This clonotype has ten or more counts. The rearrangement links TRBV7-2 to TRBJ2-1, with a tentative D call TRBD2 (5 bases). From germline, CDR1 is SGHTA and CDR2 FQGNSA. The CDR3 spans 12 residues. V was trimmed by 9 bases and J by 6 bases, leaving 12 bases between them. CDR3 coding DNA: TGTGCCAGTAGTCTAGCAATCAATGAGCAGTTCTTC. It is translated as CASSLAINEQFF.

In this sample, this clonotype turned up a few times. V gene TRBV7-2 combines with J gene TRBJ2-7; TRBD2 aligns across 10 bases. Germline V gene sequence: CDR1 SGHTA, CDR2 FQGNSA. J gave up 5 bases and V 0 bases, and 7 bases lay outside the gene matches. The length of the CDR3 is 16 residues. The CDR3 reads CASSLAPSGGANEQYF. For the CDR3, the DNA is TGTGCCAGCAGCTTAGCGCCCAGCGGGGGGGCCAACGAGCAGTACTTC.

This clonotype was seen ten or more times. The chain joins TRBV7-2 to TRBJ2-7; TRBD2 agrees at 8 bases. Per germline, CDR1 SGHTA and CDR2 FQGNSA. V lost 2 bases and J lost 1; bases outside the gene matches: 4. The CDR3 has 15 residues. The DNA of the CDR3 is TGTGCCAGCAGCTTACGGGCGGGGGGTTCCTACGAGCAGTACTTC. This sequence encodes CASSLRAGGSYEQYF.

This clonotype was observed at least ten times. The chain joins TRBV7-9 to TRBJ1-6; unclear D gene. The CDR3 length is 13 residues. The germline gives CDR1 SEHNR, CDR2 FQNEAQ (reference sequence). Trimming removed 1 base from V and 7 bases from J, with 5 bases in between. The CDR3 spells CASSLDWNSPLHF. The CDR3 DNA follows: TGTGCCAGCAGCTTAGATTGGAATTCACCCCTCCACTTT.

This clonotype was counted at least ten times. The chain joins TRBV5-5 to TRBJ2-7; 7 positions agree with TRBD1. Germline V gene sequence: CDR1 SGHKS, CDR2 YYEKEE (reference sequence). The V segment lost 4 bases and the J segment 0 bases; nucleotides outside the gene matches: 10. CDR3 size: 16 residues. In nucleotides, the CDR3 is TGTGCCAGCAGCCCGTTATCAGGGGGTTACTCCTACGAGCAGTACTTC. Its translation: CASSPLSGGYSYEQYF.

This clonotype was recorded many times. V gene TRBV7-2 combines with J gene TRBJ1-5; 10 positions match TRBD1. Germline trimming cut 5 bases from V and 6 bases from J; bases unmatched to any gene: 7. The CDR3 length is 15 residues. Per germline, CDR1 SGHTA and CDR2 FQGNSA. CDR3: CASSTDRGRLQPQHF. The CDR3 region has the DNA TGTGCCAGCAGCACCGACAGGGGGCGGCTTCAGCCCCAGCATTTT.

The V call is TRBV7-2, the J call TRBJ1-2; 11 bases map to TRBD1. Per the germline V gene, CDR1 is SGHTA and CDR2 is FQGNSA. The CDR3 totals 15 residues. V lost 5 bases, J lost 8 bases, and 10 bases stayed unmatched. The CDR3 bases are TGTGCCAGCAGCCTACGCGGACAGGGGGCGCAGGGCTACACCTTC. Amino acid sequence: CASSLRGQGAQGYTF. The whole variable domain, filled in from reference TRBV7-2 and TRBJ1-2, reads GAGVSQSPSNKVTEKGKDVELRCDPISGHTALYWYRQSLGQGLEFLIYFQGNSAPDKSGLPSDRFSAERTGGSVSTLTIQRTQQEDSAVYLCASSLRGQGAQGYTFGSGTRLTVV.

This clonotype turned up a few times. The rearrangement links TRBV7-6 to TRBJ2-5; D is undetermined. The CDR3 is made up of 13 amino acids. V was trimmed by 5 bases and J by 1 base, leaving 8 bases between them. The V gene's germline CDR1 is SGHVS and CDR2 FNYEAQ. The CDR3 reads CASSPHRQETQYF. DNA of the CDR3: TGTGCCAGCAGCCCCCACCGCCAAGAGACCCAGTACTTC.